Shown below are 16 T cell receptor beta chains from a single sample sequenced in a study of shared clonotypes between healthy human individuals (dated by TCRdb to the early 2020s). Library creation used the immunoSEQ multiplex PCR assay. Held by TCRdb, this immuneACCESS table contains in-frame sequences only and omits some clones. Under half of the omission traces to an unresolved V gene where checked; the cause of the rest is unknown. This sample is represented by some 2,000,000 clones; approximately 96% of them were singletons. More than 0.1% of the sample rests with the top ten. The sample taken for sequencing was naive CD4+ T cells sorted from blood. The sample's cell subset or site, from its label and the paper: CD45RA+ positively selected. The receptors come from a young man in good health.

The V and J genes are TRBV11-2 and TRBJ1-2; 7 nucleotides agree with TRBD1. Trimming cost V 5 bases and J 2 bases; bases outside gene matches: 11. CDR1 is SGHAT and CDR2 is FQNNGV in the germline V gene. This CDR3 comprises 16 residues. CDR3 nucleotides: TGTGCCAGCAGCGGTCTCCGGGACAGACCCAACTATGGCTACACCTTC. Protein sequence: CASSGLRDRPNYGYTF.

This clone was seen more than once but under ten times. The rearrangement links TRBV10-1 to TRBJ1-1; D remains ambiguous. Germline V gives CDR1 WNHNN, CDR2 SYGVQD (reference sequence). The CDR3 loop spans 14 amino acids. V dropped 0 bases and J dropped 0 bases, with 5 bases sitting between them. CDR3 bases: TGCGCCAGCAGTGAGTCGGCGATGAACACTGAAGCTTTCTTT. Protein sequence: CASSESAMNTEAFF.

In its sample, this clone was seen a few times. This rearrangement joins TRBV19 to TRBJ1-6; unclear D gene. The germline V gene encodes CDR1 LNHDA and CDR2 SQIVND (reference sequence). The CDR3 spans 15 residues. V shed 1 base and J shed 11 bases, with 15 bases lying between them. The CDR3 spells CASSIGTDYGPPLHF. CDR3 nucleotides: TGTGCCAGTAGTATAGGAACAGACTATGGACCACCCCTCCACTTT.

The chain uses TRBV2 and TRBJ2-7; D is perhaps TRBD2 (6 bases). Germline lookup yields CDR1 SNHLY and CDR2 FYNNEI. The CDR3 runs 18 residues. The ends were cut back, 9 bases at V and 4 bases at J, with 31 bases in the middle. CDR3 loop: CASSPGDYKRQALYEQYF. In nucleotides, the CDR3 is TGTGCCAGTTCTCCGGGAGACTACAAGCGCCAAGCATTATACGAGCAGTACTTC.

The genes are TRBV6-1 and TRBJ1-2; D might be TRBD1 (6 bases). CDR1 MNHNS and CDR2 SASEGT come from the germline V gene. With 7 bases removed from V and 5 bases from J, the gap between germline ends came to 20 bases. There are 15 residues in the CDR3. CDR3 DNA: TGTGCCAGCATGGTCCAGGGGTTGAGGCCGTATGGCTACACCTTC. Translation: CASMVQGLRPYGYTF.

The genes are TRBV6-6 and TRBJ1-5; tentative D call: TRBD1 (5 bases). Trimming stripped 4 bases from V and 3 bases from J, with 13 bases between. Germline-derived CDR1 and CDR2 are MNHNY and SVGAGI (reference sequence). The CDR3 covers 15 residues. CDR3 DNA: TGTGCCAGCAGTTGGGGACCCTTGGACAATCAGCCCCAGCATTTT. Residues: CASSWGPLDNQPQHF.

The chain couples TRBV7-9 to TRBJ1-1, with D perhaps matching TRBD1 (6 bases). Trimming pared 1 base from V and 3 bases from J, leaving 15 bases between. The CDR3 totals 16 residues. Germline assignment: CDR1 SEHNR and CDR2 FQNEAQ (reference sequence). CDR3 amino acids: CASSLVRGRTHTEAFF. The CDR3 coding sequence is TGTGCCAGCAGCTTAGTCCGGGGGCGTACCCACACTGAAGCTTTCTTT.

The chain employs TRBV6-4 and TRBJ2-5, with D maybe TRBD1 (5 bases). The CDR3 loop spans 12 amino acids. CDR1 and CDR2 from the germline V gene are MRHNA and SNTAGT. V was clipped by 9 bases and J by 5 bases, with 13 bases between them. CDR3 region: CARTRVGETQYF. Here the CDR3 DNA reads TGTGCCAGAACCAGGGTAGGGGAGACCCAGTACTTC.

This chain uses TRBV30 with TRBJ1-4, with D possibly being TRBD1 (5 bases). The CDR3 contains 13 residues. V lost 6 bases and J 5 bases, leaving 13 bases between the germline ends. Germline V gene data show CDR1 as GTSNPN and CDR2 as SVGIG (reference sequence). The CDR3 coding sequence is TGTGCCTGCAATGGTCAGGGAAATGAAAAACTGTTTTTT. It translates to CACNGQGNEKLFF.

About this clone: Additional DNA sequences in this sample encode the identical CDR3. The chain couples TRBV30 to TRBJ1-3; unclear D gene. The CDR3 is made up of 13 amino acids. CDR1 and CDR2 from the germline V gene are GTSNPN and SVGIG (reference sequence). V was cut by 3 bases and J by 2 bases, with 8 bases left in between. In DNA form, the CDR3 reads TGTGCCTGGAGCTCCGGACCTGGAAACACCATATATTTT. This codes for CAWSSGPGNTIYF. Filled out from reference TRBV30 and TRBJ1-3, the complete variable domain reads SQTIHQWPATLVQPVGSPLSLECTVEGTSNPNLYWYRQAAGRGLQLLFYSVGIGQISSEVPQNLSASRPQDRQFILSSKKLLLSDSGFYLCAWSSGPGNTIYFGEGSWLTVV.

This clone was detected only once. V is TRBV4-1 and J is TRBJ2-7; the match to TRBD2 covers 10 bases. Trimming cost V 0 bases and J 4 bases; bases outside gene matches: 12. The CDR3 contains 18 residues. From germline, CDR1 is MGHRA and CDR2 YSYEKL. CDR3 DNA: TGCGCCAGCAGCCAAGAAGACTATAGCGGGGGGCGACTGTACGAGCAGTACTTC. Amino acids: CASSQEDYSGGRLYEQYF.

J is TRBJ1-5 and V is TRBV2, with 7 bases aligning to TRBD1. J lost 2 bases, V lost 7 bases, and 5 bases had no gene match. CDR3 size: 14 residues. The V gene's germline CDR1 is SNHLY and CDR2 FYNNEI. The CDR3 is CASIIDRGNQPQHF. In DNA, the CDR3 is TGTGCCAGCATCATCGACAGGGGCAATCAGCCCCAGCATTTT.

This chain uses TRBV5-5 with TRBJ1-3; no reliable D call. Germline V lookup: CDR1 SGHKS, CDR2 YYEKEE (reference sequence). V was trimmed by 0 bases and J by 4 bases, leaving 8 bases between them. The CDR3 is 14 residues long. The CDR3 DNA is TGTGCCAGCAGCTTGGAGCCGGCGGGAAACACCATATATTTT. Its translation: CASSLEPAGNTIYF.

V gene TRBV11-2 combines with J gene TRBJ2-7, with 7 bases aligning to TRBD2. V dropped 5 bases and J dropped 4; count of bases not matched to a gene: 8. The length of the CDR3 is 14 residues. Germline values: CDR1 SGHAT, CDR2 FQNNGV. The DNA for the CDR3 is TGTGCCAGCAGCCCCCGGGACGGGGGGTACGAGCAGTACTTC. Protein sequence: CASSPRDGGYEQYF.

The gene calls are TRBV6-6 and TRBJ2-3; no definite D call. With 0 bases removed from V and 8 bases from J, the gap between germline ends came to 9 bases. The CDR3 is 13 amino acids. CDR1 and CDR2 (germline): MNHNY, SVGAGI (reference sequence). The CDR3 nucleotides are TGTGCCAGCAGTTACTCGGCCAGAGTTACGCAGTATTTT. Protein product: CASSYSARVTQYF.

The chain combines TRBV10-1 with TRBJ2-3; D is unresolved. The CDR3 consists of 15 residues. The germline V and J ends were trimmed by 3 bases and 2 bases, with 12 bases remaining between them. The germline CDR1 and CDR2 sequences are WNHNN and SYGVQD (reference sequence). In nucleotides, the CDR3 is TGCGCCAGCAGTGACAGCGTCTTTCCCACAGATACGCAGTATTTT. This translates into CASSDSVFPTDTQYF.